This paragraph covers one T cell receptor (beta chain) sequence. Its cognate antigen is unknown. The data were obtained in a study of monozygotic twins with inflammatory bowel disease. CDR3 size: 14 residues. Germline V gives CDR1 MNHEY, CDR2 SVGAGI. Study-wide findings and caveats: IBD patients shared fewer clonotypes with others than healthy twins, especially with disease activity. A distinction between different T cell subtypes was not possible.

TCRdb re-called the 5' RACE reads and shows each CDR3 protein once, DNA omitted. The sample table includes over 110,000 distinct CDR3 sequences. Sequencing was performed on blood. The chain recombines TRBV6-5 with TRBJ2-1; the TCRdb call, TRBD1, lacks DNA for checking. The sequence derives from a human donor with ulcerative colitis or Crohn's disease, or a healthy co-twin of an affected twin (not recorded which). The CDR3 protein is CASSNRGRGGEQFF.